The clone carrying this T cell receptor beta chain is large within its sample. The antigen remains undetermined. After removal of 6 bases from V and 7 bases from J, the junction contained 9 bases not matched to a gene. The CDR3 covers 14 residues. Purified naive CD4+ T cells were depleted of CD25+ Tregs. Amplification of TRBV12-4/TRBJ1-2 clonotypes used adaptor-ligated barcode primers. MiXCR, applied by TCRdb to the multiplex PCR reads, yields one record per CDR3 protein. The table shows some 1,200 distinct CDR3 sequences, with around a quarter occurring only once. Study findings and constraints: The TCR gene usage of tumor memory CD4+ T cells clustered together with blood and lymph node memory CD4+ cells and with lymph node naive CD4+ cells.

The gene calls are TRBV12-3 or TRBV12-4 and TRBJ1-2; 9 nucleotides align to TRBD1. The receptor was derived from a female donor with breast cancer. Material for sequencing was naive CD4+ T cells sorted from blood. Subset given: naive CD4+ T cells, CD4+CD45RA+CD25-. The CDR3 here is CASRPWGQGFGYTF. The CDR3 DNA reads as TGTGCCAGCAGGCCTTGGGGACAGGGTTTTGGCTACACCTTC.